The 13 T cell receptor beta chains presented below share a single source sample, sequenced in a study of shared clonotypes between healthy human individuals. The naive CD8 subset, CD45RO-negative cells positively selected for CCR7, excluded terminally differentiated effector memory CD45RA+ cells. Data came from immunoSEQ multiplex PCR; TCRdb stores just in-frame clones and leaves some out. Of 760,000 or so clones listed, 90% to 98% are singletons. The sequencing input was naive CD8+ T cells sorted from blood. These receptors were collected from a man aged 30 to 39 in good health.

The chain uses TRBV28 and TRBJ1-4; 8 bases match TRBD1. The germline CDR1 and CDR2 sequences are MDHEN and SYDVKM. V gave up 6 bases and J gave up 6 bases; unmatched junction bases: 6. The CDR3 extends over 14 amino acids. The CDR3: CASSLDRGDEKLFF. The CDR3 DNA sequence: TGTGCCAGCAGCCTAGACAGGGGAGATGAAAAACTGTTTTTT.

The V gene is TRBV7-9, the J gene TRBJ1-1, with 10 nucleotides matching TRBD1. Germline CDR1 and CDR2: SEHNR and FQNEAQ (reference sequence). The CDR3 consists of 15 residues. V trimming: 4 bases; J trimming: 2 bases; junction bases outside the gene matches: 4. The CDR3 coding sequence is TGTGCCAGCAGCTCGACAGGGGGCCACAACACTGAAGCTTTCTTT. Its protein is CASSSTGGHNTEAFF.

The chain joins TRBV13 to TRBJ2-3; D remains ambiguous. The germline V gene has CDR1 PRHDT and CDR2 FYEKMQ (reference sequence). Between the trimmed V and J ends, which lost 6 bases and 6 bases, there was a span of 13 bases. There are 13 residues in the CDR3. The CDR3 DNA reads as TGTGCCAGCAGTACATATGGACGGGATACGCAGTATTTT. It yields the protein CASSTYGRDTQYF.

The J gene is TRBJ1-1, the V gene TRBV7-6, with unresolved D. Trimming cost V 1 base and J 4 bases, with 7 bases left between them. The CDR3 is made up of 13 amino acids. CDR1 is SGHVS, CDR2 FNYEAQ, per germline. The CDR3: CASSLGVSTEAFF. CDR3 DNA sequence: TGTGCCAGCAGCTTAGGGGTATCCACTGAAGCTTTCTTT. The full variable domain, with the rest looked up from reference TRBV7-6 and TRBJ1-1, is GAGVSQSPRYKVTKRGQDVALRCDPISGHVSLYWYRQALGQGPEFLTYFNYEAQQDKSGLPNDRFSAERPEGSISTLTIQRTEQRDSAMYRCASSLGVSTEAFFGQGTRLTVV.

The chain is built from TRBV6-6 and TRBJ2-7, with D possibly being TRBD2 (5 bases). The germline gives CDR1 MNHNY, CDR2 SVGAGI (reference sequence). The V gene lost 6 bases and the J gene lost 0 bases, with 12 bases spanning the gap. This CDR3 has 14 residues. CDR3 nucleotides: TGTGCCAGCAGCCGCCTTCGGGACTCCTACGAGCAGTACTTC. It yields the protein CASSRLRDSYEQYF.

J is TRBJ2-5 and V is TRBV9; weak D call: TRBD1 (5 bases). V was cut by 0 bases and J by 2 bases, with 11 bases left in between. In germline, CDR1 is SGDLS, CDR2 YYNGEE. This CDR3 comprises 15 residues. The CDR3 region has the DNA TGTGCCAGCAGCGTAGAGGGGAACTTACAAGAGACCCAGTACTTC. It translates to CASSVEGNLQETQYF.

This chain connects TRBV30 to TRBJ1-1; D unclear. The V end was cut by 3 bases, the J end by 0 bases, with 11 bases between. The CDR3 runs to 14 residues. Per the germline V gene, CDR1 is GTSNPN and CDR2 is SVGIG (reference sequence). The CDR3 bases are TGTGCCTGGAGCCCCGGGATTCTGAACACTGAAGCTTTCTTT. Its translation is CAWSPGILNTEAFF.

The chain is built from TRBV7-9 and TRBJ2-1, with D uncertain. The V end was cut by 1 base, the J end by 7 bases, with 8 bases between. The CDR3 length is 13 residues. Germline assignment: CDR1 SEHNR and CDR2 FQNEAQ (reference sequence). This CDR3 reads CASSLGSMNEQFF. The CDR3 DNA sequence: TGTGCCAGCAGCTTAGGTAGCATGAATGAGCAGTTCTTC.

V and J are TRBV7-9 and TRBJ2-7; TRBD2 matches at 10 bases. J gave up 0 bases and V 1 base, and 3 bases lay outside the gene matches. Per the germline V gene, CDR1 is SEHNR and CDR2 is FQNEAQ (reference sequence). The CDR3 covers 16 residues. In DNA form, the CDR3 reads TGTGCCAGCAGCTTAGGGACTAGCGGTAGCTCCTACGAGCAGTACTTC. Encoded protein: CASSLGTSGSSYEQYF.

CDR3 sequence reads: CASKGGRAPGELFF. In nucleotides, the CDR3 is TGTGCCAGCAAGGGCGGGAGGGCCCCCGGGGAGCTGTTTTTT. The chain recombines TRBV5-4 with TRBJ2-2; 9 bases map to TRBD2. Trimming removed 6 bases from V and 6 bases from J; junction bases left unmatched: 6. The CDR3 has 14 residues. Germline V gene data show CDR1 as SGHNT and CDR2 as YYREEE (reference sequence).

The chain links TRBV14 to TRBJ2-7; 7 bases are shared with TRBD2. Germline CDR1 and CDR2: SGHDN and FVKESK. This CDR3 is 15 amino acids long. With 5 bases clipped from V and 3 bases from J, the junction kept 10 bases outside the gene matches. The CDR3 DNA follows: TGTGCCAGCAGCTTAGGAAGCGGGACTAACTACGAGCAGTACTTC. Its protein product is CASSLGSGTNYEQYF. The entire variable domain, with the rest obtained from reference TRBV14 and TRBJ2-7, is as follows: EAGVTQFPSHSVIEKGQTVTLRCDPISGHDNLYWYRRVMGKEIKFLLHFVKESKQDESGMPNNRFLAERTGGTYSTLKVQPAELEDSGVYFCASSLGSGTNYEQYFGPGTRLTVT.

Note on this clone: Other nucleotide sequences from this sample produce the same CDR3. V gene TRBV20-1 combines with J gene TRBJ2-1; the D is unclear. There are 11 residues in the CDR3. Germline V gene data show CDR1 as DFQATT and CDR2 as SNEGSKA (reference sequence). Trimming pared 0 bases from V and 9 bases from J, leaving 6 bases between. This CDR3 is CSARDGSEQFF. CDR3 nucleotide sequence: TGCAGTGCTAGAGATGGGTCTGAGCAGTTCTTC.

As to this clone: At the DNA level, this CDR3 is encoded by other sequences in the same sample as well. V is TRBV28 and J is TRBJ1-5; D is perhaps TRBD1 (5 bases). The length of the CDR3 is 15 residues. V shed 6 bases and J shed 0 bases, with 12 bases lying between them. Germline V gene lookup returns CDR1 MDHEN and CDR2 SYDVKM. The CDR3 DNA reads as TGTGCCAGCAGGCCGCAGGGTGTTAGCAATCAGCCCCAGCATTTT. It codes for CASRPQGVSNQPQHF. Drawing the rest from reference TRBV28 and TRBJ1-5, the complete variable domain is DVKVTQSSRYLVKRTGEKVFLECVQDMDHENMFWYRQDPGLGLRLIYFSYDVKMKEKGDIPEGYSVSREKKERFSLILESASTNQTSMYLCASRPQGVSNQPQHFGDGTRLSIL.